This T cell receptor (beta chain) emerged from a study of OX40 agonist ivuxolimab in advanced cancers. Assay: immunoSEQ multiplex PCR; the TCRdb copy retains only in-frame clones and omits some. Here the sample spans 70,000 to 95,000 clones, around 90% being singletons. Germline-derived CDR1 and CDR2 are ENHRY and SYGVKD. There are 13 residues in the CDR3. The table lists this clone with a count of one. The receptor was isolated from an adult with an advanced solid tumor such as melanoma, head and neck, liver or kidney cancer. Sequenced material: CD4+ or CD8+ T cells sorted from blood, taken in a trial of the OX40 agonist ivuxolimab. The V gene is TRBV10-3, the J gene TRBJ2-5; TRBD1 matches at 7 bases. The better agreement between TRBJ2-7 and the DNA end casts doubt on the J call. The CDR3 DNA reads as TGTGCCATCAGACGGACAGGACAACACGAGCAGTACTTC. It specifies CAIRRTGQHEQYF.